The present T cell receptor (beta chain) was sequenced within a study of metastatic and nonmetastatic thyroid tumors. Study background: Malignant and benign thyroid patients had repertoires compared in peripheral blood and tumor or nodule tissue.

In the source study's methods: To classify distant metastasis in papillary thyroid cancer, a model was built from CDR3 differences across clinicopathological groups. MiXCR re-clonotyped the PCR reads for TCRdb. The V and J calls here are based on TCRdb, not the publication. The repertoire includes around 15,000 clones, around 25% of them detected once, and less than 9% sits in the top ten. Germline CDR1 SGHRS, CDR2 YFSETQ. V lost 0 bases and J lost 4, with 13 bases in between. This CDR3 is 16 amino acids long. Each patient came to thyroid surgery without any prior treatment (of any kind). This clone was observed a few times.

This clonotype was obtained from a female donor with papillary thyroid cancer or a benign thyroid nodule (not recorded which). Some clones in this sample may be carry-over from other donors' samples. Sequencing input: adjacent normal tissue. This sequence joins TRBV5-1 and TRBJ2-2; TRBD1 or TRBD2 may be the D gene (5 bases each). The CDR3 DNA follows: TGCGCCAGCAGCTTGGCAGGTGGGACCTTCACCGGGGAGCTGTTTTTT. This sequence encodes CASSLAGGTFTGELFF.